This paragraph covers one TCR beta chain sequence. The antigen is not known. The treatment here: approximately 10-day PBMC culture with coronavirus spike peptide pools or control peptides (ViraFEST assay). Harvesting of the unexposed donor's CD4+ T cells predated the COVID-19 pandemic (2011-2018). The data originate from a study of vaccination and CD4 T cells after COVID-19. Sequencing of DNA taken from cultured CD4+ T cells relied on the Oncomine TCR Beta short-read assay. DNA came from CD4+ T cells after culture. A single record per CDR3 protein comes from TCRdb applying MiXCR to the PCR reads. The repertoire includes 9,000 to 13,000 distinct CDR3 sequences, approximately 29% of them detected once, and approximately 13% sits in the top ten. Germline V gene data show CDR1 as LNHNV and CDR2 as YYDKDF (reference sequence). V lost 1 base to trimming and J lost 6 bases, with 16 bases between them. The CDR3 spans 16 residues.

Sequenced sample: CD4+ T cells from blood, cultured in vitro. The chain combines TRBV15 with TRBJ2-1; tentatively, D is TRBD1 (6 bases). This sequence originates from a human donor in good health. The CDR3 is CATSRVIGIGGNEQFF. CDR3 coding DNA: TGTGCCACCAGCAGAGTTATCGGGATAGGGGGCAATGAGCAGTTCTTC.